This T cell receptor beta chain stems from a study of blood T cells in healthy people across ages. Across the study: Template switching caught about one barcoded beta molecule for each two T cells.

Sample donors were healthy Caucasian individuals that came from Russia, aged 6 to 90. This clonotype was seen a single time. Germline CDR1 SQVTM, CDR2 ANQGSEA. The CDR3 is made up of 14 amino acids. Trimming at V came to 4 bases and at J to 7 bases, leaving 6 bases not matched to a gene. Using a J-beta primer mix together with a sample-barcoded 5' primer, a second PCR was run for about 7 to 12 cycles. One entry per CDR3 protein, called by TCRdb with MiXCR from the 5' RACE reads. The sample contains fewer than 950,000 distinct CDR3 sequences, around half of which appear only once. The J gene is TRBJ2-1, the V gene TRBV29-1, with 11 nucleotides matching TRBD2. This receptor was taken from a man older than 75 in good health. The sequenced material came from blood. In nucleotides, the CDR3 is TGCAGCGTTGGGCTGCTAGCGGGAGGTAATGAGCAGTTCTTC. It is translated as CSVGLLAGGNEQFF.